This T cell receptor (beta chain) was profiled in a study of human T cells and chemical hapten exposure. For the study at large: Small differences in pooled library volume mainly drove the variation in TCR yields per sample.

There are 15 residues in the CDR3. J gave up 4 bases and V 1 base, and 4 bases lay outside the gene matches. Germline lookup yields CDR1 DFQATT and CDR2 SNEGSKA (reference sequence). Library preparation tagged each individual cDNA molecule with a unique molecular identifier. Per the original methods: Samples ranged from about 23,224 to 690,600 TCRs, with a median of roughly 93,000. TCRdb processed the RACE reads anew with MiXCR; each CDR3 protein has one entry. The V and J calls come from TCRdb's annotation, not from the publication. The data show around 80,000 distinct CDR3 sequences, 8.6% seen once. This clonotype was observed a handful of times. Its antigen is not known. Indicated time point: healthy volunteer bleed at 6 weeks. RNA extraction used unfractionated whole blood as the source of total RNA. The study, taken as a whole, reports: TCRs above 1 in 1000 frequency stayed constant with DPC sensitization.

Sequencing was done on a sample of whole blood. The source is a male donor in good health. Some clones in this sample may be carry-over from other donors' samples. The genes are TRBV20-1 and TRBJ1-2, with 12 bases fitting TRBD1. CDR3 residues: CSARGPGQGAYGYTF. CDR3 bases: TGCAGTGCTAGAGGGCCGGGACAGGGGGCCTATGGCTACACCTTC.